Given below is one TCR beta chain in context. Here immunoSEQ multiplex PCR was the method, and the copy in TCRdb shows in-frame clones only, minus some. The repertoire holds more than 2,000,000 clones, 93% seen once, with roughly 0.36% in the top ten. The data were taken from a study of shared clonotypes between healthy human individuals. The germline V and J ends were trimmed by 7 bases and 4 bases, with 17 bases remaining between them. Germline V gene data show CDR1 as ENHRY and CDR2 as SYGVKD. The CDR3 is made up of 14 amino acids. Every donor was a Caucasian adult from Nashville, Tennessee. The chain carries TRBV10-3 and TRBJ2-7; D is perhaps TRBD1 (5 bases). This TCR was sampled from a man aged 18 to 29 in good health. Some clones in this sample may be carry-over from other donors' samples. The sequenced material came from naive CD4+ T cells from PBMCs. As to subset: CD45RA+ positively selected. Here the CDR3 DNA reads TGTGCCATCACCCAGAAAGGGGCCGGGTACGAGCAGTACTTC. Protein sequence: CAITQKGAGYEQYF.